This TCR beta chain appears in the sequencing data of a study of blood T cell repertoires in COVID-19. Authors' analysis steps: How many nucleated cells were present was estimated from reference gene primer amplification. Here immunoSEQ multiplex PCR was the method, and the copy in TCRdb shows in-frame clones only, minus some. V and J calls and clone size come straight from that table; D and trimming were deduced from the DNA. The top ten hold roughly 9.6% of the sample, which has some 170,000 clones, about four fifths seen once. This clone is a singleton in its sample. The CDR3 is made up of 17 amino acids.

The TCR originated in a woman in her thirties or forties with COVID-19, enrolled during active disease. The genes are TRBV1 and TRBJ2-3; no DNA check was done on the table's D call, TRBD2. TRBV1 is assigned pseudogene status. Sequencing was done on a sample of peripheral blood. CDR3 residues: CTSSQPDNTSGTDTQYF. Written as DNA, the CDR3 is TGCACCAGCAGCCAACCCGATAACACTAGCGGCACAGATACGCAGTATTTT.